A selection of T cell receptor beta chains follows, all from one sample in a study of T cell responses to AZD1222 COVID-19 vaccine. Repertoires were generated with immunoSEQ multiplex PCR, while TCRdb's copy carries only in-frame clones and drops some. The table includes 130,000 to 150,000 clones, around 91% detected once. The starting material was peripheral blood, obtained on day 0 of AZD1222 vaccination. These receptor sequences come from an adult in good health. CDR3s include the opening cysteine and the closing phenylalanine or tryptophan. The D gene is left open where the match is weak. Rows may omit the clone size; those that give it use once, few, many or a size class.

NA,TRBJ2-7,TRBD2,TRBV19,TGTGCCAGTAGCCATACTAGCGACTACGAGCAGTACTTC,CASSHTSDYEQYF
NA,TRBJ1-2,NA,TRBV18,TGTGCCAGCTCATCCAGGTACGGCTACACCTTC,CASSSRYGYTF
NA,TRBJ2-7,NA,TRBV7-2,TGTGCCAGCAGCCGTCGGGGGAGCTCCTACGAGCAGTACTTC,CASSRRGSSYEQYF
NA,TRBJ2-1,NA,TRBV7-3,TGTGCCAGCAGCTTAACACGGGATTCCTACAATGAGCAGTTCTTC,CASSLTRDSYNEQFF
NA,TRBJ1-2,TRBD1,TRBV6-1,TGTGCCAGCAGTGAAGCGGGCGACAGGGTCGGAGGCTACACCTTC,CASSEAGDRVGGYTF
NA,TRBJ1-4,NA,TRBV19,TGTGCCAGTAGTATAGAGGTTGCAACTAATGAAAAACTGTTTTTT,CASSIEVATNEKLFF
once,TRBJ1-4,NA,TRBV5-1,TGCGCCAGCAGTCGTCTAGGGCAGGGTCTGGGTGAAAAACTGTTTTTT,CASSRLGQGLGEKLFF
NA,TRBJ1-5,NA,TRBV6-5,TGTGCCAGCACGGCCAGGGCGGGTCAGCCCCAGCATTTT,CASTARAGQPQHF
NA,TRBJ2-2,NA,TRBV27,TGTGCCAGCAGTTTATACGGAAGGGTTAACACCGGGGAGCTGTTTTTT,CASSLYGRVNTGELFF
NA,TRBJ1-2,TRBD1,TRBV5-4,TGTGCCAGCAGCTATAAGACAGGGGACGGCTACACCTTC,CASSYKTGDGYTF
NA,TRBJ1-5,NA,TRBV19,TGTGCCAGCGCCGGGATAAATCAGCCCCAGCATTTT,CASAGINQPQHF
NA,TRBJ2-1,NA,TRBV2,TGTGCCAGCAGTGAAGCGCAGGTCCTCTTATCTGAGCAGTTCTTC,CASSEAQVLLSEQFF
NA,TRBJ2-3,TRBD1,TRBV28,TGTGCCAGCAGTTTAGGACAGGGTGATACAGATACGCAGTATTTT,CASSLGQGDTDTQYF
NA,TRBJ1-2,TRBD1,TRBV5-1,TGCGCCAGCAGCTCGGAAACACCGGGACAGCCCTATGGCTACACCTTC,CASSSETPGQPYGYTF
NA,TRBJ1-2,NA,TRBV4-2,TGTGCCAGCAGCCAAGTTTCCGGCAGGGGTACCGTTAACTATGGCTACACCTTC,CASSQVSGRGTVNYGYTF
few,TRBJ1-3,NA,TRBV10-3,TGTGCCAGCAGTTCGGCAGGAAACACCATATATTTT,CASSSAGNTIYF
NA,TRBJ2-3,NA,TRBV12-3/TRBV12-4,TGTGCCAGCAGTAGAACAGATACGCAGTATTTT,CASSRTDTQYF
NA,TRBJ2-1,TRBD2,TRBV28,TGTGCCAGCATAGTGGCGGGAGGGCCTCGAGAGCAGTTCTTC,CASIVAGGPREQFF
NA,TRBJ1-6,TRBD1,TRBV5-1,TGCGCCAGCAGCTTGAGTTTATCCGGGACAGGAAATTCACCCCTCCACTTT,CASSLSLSGTGNSPLHF
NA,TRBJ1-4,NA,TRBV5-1,TGCGCCAGCAGCTCCGCACTGAATGAAAAACTGTTTTTT,CASSSALNEKLFF
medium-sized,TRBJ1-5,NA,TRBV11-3,TGTGCCAGCAGCTCCAGCCCCCATAGCAATCAGCCCCAGCATTTT,CASSSSPHSNQPQHF
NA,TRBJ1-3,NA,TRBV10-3,TGTGCCATCAGTGCCCGTCGGACGGGCTCTGGAAACACCATATATTTT,CAISARRTGSGNTIYF
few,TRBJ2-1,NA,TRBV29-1,TGCAGCGTGAGGGGGAGCTCCTACAATGAGCAGTTCTTC,CSVRGSSYNEQFF
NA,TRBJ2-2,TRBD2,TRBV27,TGTGCCAGCAGTTTCGGGCTAGCGGGAACCGGGGAGCTGTTTTTT,CASSFGLAGTGELFF
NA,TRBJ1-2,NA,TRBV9,TGTGCCAGCAGCTTAAATAGGGGAGGTGATGGCTACACCTTC,CASSLNRGGDGYTF
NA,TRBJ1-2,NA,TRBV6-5,TGTGCCAGCAGTTACTCGGGCAGACTTGGTGGCTACACCTTC,CASSYSGRLGGYTF
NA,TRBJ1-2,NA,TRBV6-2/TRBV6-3,TGTGCCAGCAGTTACTCCGGGAACTATGGCTACACCTTC,CASSYSGNYGYTF
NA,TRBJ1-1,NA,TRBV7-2,TGTGCCAGCAGCTACGGGACTCACGGGGGGGCTTTCTTT,CASSYGTHGGAFF
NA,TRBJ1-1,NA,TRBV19,TGTGCCAGTGGAAGTACCACTGAAGCTTTCTTT,CASGSTTEAFF
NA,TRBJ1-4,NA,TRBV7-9,TGTGCCAGCAGCCCCCCCGGGGCCCTGAATGAAAAACTGTTTTTT,CASSPPGALNEKLFF
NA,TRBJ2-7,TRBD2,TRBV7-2,TGTGCCACCCGGGCGGGAGGAGGGTCCTACGAGCAGTACTTC,CATRAGGGSYEQYF
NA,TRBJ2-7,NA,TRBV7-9,TGTGCCAGCAGCCCAGAGGGAGTTTACGAGCAGTACTTC,CASSPEGVYEQYF
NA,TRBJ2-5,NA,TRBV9,TGTGCCAGCAGCCCCACGAGGCCCCAAGAGACCCAGTACTTC,CASSPTRPQETQYF
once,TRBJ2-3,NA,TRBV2,TGTGCCAGCACCGAAAGGGCAGGGGGGACCACAGATACGCAGTATTTT,CASTERAGGTTDTQYF
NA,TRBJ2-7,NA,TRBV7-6,TGTGCCAGCAGCCCTAGCACAGGGACCCGAGGCGAGCAGTACTTC,CASSPSTGTRGEQYF
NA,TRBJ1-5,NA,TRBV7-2,TGTGCCAGCAGCTTATCAGTGGGAAATCAGCCCCAGCATTTT,CASSLSVGNQPQHF
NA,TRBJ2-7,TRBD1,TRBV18,TGTGCCAGCTCACCCCGCCGGACAGGGGGTGCCTACGAGCAGTACTTC,CASSPRRTGGAYEQYF
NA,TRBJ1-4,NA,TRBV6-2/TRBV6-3,TGTGCCAGCAGTTACAACCGAGACAGGTCTGCAACTAATGAAAAACTGTTTTTT,CASSYNRDRSATNEKLFF
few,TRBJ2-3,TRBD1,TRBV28,TGTGCCAGCAGGGCGGACAGGGGCGCAGATACGCAGTATTTT,CASRADRGADTQYF
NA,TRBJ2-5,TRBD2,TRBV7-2,TGTGCCAGCAGCTTAGCGACTAGCGGGGGGGCCCGCCAAGAGACCCAGTACTTC,CASSLATSGGARQETQYF
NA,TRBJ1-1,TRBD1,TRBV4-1,TGCGCCAGCAGCCAAGAGTCCAGGGGGCCAGCTTTCTTT,CASSQESRGPAFF
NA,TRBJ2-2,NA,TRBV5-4,TGTGCCAGCAGCTTAAGGGGCGCCCCCGGGGAGCTGTTTTTT,CASSLRGAPGELFF
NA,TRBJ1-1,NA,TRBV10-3,TGTGCCATCAGTGAGTCAGGGGGGGGTGAAGCTTTCTTT,CAISESGGGEAFF
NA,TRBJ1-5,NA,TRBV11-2,TGTGCCAGCAGCTTAGAGGAAAATCAGCCCCAGCATTTT,CASSLEENQPQHF
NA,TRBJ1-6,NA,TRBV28,TGTGCCAGCAGCTCCCGGGGGGGAACCACTTATAATTCACCCCTCCACTTT,CASSSRGGTTYNSPLHF
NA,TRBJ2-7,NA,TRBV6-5,TGTGCCAGCAGTAAATACACATGGAGGAATTACGAGCAGTACTTC,CASSKYTWRNYEQYF
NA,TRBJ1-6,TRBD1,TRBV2,TGTGCCAGCGGGGGACAGGGAAATTCACCCCTCCACTTT,CASGGQGNSPLHF
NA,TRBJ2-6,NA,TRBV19,TGTGCCAGTACGGACCGTAACTCTGGGGCCAACGTCCTGACTTTC,CASTDRNSGANVLTF
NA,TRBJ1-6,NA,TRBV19,TGTGCCAGTAGTATATCAGGGGTAAATAATTCACCCCTCCACTTT,CASSISGVNNSPLHF
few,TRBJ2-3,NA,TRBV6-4,TGTGCCAGCAGTGAGAGGGTAGGCACAGATACGCAGTATTTT,CASSERVGTDTQYF
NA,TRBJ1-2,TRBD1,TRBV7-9,TGTGCCAGCAGCTTAGTCGGACAGGGTCCCTATGGCTACACCTTC,CASSLVGQGPYGYTF
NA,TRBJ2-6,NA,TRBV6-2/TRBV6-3,TGTGCCAGCAGTTACCCCAGAGCCTCTGGGGCCAACGTCCTGACTTTC,CASSYPRASGANVLTF
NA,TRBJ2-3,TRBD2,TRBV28,TGTGCCAGCAGTTTTGAGGTAGCGGGAGCACTGCATACGCAGTATTTT,CASSFEVAGALHTQYF
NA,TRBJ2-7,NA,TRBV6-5,TGTGCCAGCAGTTACTCGTCGTCCCGCGAGCAGTACTTC,CASSYSSSREQYF
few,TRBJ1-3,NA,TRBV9,TGTGCCAGCAGCGCCGACACCTTCTCTGGAAACACCATATATTTT,CASSADTFSGNTIYF